This T cell receptor (beta chain) was retrieved from a study of vaccination effects on CD4 cells after COVID-19. Under the ViraFEST assay, PBMC were stimulated with viral peptide pools so that antigen-specific CD4+ T cells expanded. Sequencing was performed afterwards. CD4+ T cell isolation took place after 10 days of culture. Each well held a few million PBMC cultured with 8.5 to 10 ug/ml peptides and 9.5 to 10 IU/ml IL-2. Germline loops: CDR1 MNHEY, CDR2 SVGAGI. The CDR3 length is 15 residues. Germline trimming cut 10 bases from V and 4 bases from J; bases unmatched to any gene: 7. Only one count was recorded for this clone. The antigen is undetermined. Data came from immunoSEQ multiplex PCR; TCRdb stores just in-frame clones and leaves some out. The sample yields approximately 11,000 clones, just under 75% seen once.

The chain recombines TRBV6-5 with TRBJ2-1, with TRBD2 matching 13 bases. The sequenced sample was CD4+ T cells from PBMCs cultured with HCoV-229E spike peptides, obtained before COVID-19 vaccination. The TCR sequence derives from a human donor who received a COVID-19 vaccine. The CDR3: CATRLAGGSYNEQFF. For the CDR3, the DNA is TGTGCCACCAGACTAGCGGGAGGATCGTACAATGAGCAGTTCTTC.